This TCR beta chain was observed in a study of brain T cells in children with intractable seizures. Study-level points and caveats: HCMV serostatus was not known, and viral specificity came from CDR3 similarity only.

The table came from immunoSEQ multiplex PCR; TCRdb's copy has only in-frame clones and leaves some out. The sample holds 340,000 or so clones, roughly 93% seen once. CDR1 and CDR2 from the germline V gene are SEHNR and FQNEAQ (reference sequence). CDR3 size: 13 residues. V shed 1 base and J shed 5 bases, with 8 bases lying between them. Regarding this clone: Its antigen is as yet unknown. Other DNA sequences from this sample encode an identical CDR3 as well.

Documented time point: blood from clinic visit 5 months post-surgery; TSC patient then seizure free. The chain has TRBV7-9 and TRBJ1-1; D uncertain. The sample was peripheral blood, taken 4 to 5 months after surgery. This receptor was identified in a boy younger than two with tuberous sclerosis and intractable seizures. This CDR3 is CASSLGLGTEAFF. The CDR3 DNA reads TGTGCCAGCAGCTTAGGTTTAGGGACTGAAGCTTTCTTT.